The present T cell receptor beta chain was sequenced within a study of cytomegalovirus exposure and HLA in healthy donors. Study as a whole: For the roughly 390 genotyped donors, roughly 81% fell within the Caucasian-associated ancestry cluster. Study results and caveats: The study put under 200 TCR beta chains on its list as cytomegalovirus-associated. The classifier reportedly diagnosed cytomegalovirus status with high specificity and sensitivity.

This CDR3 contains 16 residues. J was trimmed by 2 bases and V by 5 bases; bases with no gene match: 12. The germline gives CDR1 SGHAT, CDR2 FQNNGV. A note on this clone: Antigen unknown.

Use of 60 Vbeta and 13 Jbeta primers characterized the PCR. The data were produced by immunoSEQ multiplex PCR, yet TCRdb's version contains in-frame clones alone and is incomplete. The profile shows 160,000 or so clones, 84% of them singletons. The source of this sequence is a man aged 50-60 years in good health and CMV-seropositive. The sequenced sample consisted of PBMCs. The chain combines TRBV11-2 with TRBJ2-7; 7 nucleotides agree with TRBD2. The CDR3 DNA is TGTGCCAGCAGCCCCCGTGGGCTAGCGGTTACCTACGAGCAGTACTTC. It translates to CASSPRGLAVTYEQYF.